Listed here is a single TCR beta chain. Its specificity is unknown. The data originate from a study of vaccination and CD4 T cells after COVID-19. The wider study: Post-COVID draws came a median about 91 days after diagnosis (range 35 to 161). Overlapping SARS-CoV-2, HCoV-NL63, HCoV-OC43 and HCoV-229E spike peptides were used to stimulate cells.

Sequence data for DNA of cultured CD4+ T cells were generated by the Oncomine TCR Beta short-read assay. From CD4+ T cells that had been cultured, genomic DNA was extracted. TCRdb re-called the PCR reads with MiXCR, one entry per CDR3 protein. The sample contains 6,000 or so distinct CDR3 sequences, roughly a third of which appear only once. Stated treatment: approximately nine-day PBMC culture with coronavirus spike peptide pools or control peptides (ViraFEST assay). The unexposed donor gave CD4+ T cells before the COVID-19 pandemic (2011-2018). Antigen-specific T cells were expanded with peptide pools by ViraFEST, and TCRs were then sequenced. Contingent on cell availability, unexposed-donor CD4+ T cells were interrogated with SARS-CoV-2 S/N and four cold-coronavirus spikes. The sample taken for sequencing was CD4+ T cells from blood, cultured in vitro. The receptor's source is a human donor in good health.

CDR3 amino acids: CASSPRGAGELFF. CDR3 DNA: TGTGCCAGCTCACCACGTGGGGCCGGGGAGCTGTTTTTT. The rearrangement uses TRBV18 and TRBJ2-2, with D unclear. The V and J ends lost 1 base and 6 bases respectively, with 6 bases between them. Looked up from germline, CDR1 is KGHSH and CDR2 is LQKENI. There are 13 residues in the CDR3.